The clone carrying this T cell receptor beta chain was recorded a few times. Its specificity is unknown. Amplification of TCR beta CDR3 regions used RNA as the template. A set of HTBI primers served as the primers for a first-round RT-PCR of the TCR CDR3. One entry per CDR3 protein results from TCRdb running MiXCR on the multiplex PCR reads. Among 370,000 or so distinct CDR3 sequences listed, roughly 25% were seen once. The sample originates from a study of T cells in Graves' hyperthyroidism and ophthalmopathy. The study, taken as a whole, reports: Blood samples included most of the expanded thyroid clonotypes exceeding 0.001.

The CDR3 runs to 15 residues. Germline V gene sequence: CDR1 LGHDT, CDR2 YNNKEL (reference sequence). The junction had 9 bases not matched to a gene; V was cut back by 4 bases and J by 4 bases. The chain carries TRBV3-1 and TRBJ1-2; 7 nucleotides line up with TRBD1. Sequences were obtained from blood. This clonotype was obtained from a man between 45 and 60 years old with Graves' hyperthyroidism. CDR3 DNA sequence: TGTGCCAGCAGCCCCCCGGGACAGCTGACCTATGGCTACACCTTC. Translated: CASSPPGQLTYGYTF.